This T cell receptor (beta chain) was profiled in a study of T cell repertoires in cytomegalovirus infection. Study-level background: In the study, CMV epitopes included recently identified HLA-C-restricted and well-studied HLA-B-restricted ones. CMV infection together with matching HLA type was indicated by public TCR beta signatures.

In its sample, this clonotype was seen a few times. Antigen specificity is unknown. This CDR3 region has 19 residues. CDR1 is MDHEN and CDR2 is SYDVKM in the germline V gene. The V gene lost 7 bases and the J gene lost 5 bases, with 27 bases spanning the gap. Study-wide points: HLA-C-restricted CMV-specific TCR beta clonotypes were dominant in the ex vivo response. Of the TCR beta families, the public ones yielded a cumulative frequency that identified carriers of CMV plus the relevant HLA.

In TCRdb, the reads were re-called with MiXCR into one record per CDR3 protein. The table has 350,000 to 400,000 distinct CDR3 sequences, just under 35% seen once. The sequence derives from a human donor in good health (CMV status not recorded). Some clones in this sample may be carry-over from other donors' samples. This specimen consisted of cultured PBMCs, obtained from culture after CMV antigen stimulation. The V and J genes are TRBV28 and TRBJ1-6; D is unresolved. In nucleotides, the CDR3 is TGTGCCAGCATCATTAGGGCCACCAAGCCGGGAGCTCATAATTCACCCCTCCACTTT. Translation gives CASIIRATKPGAHNSPLHF.